Shown below are 24 T cell receptor beta chains from a single sample sequenced in a study of T cells in Graves' hyperthyroidism and ophthalmopathy. The source material, RNA transcripts, was used to amplify TCR beta CDR3 regions. The HTBI primer set served for first-round RT-PCR of the TCR CDR3. TCRdb re-called the multiplex PCR reads through MiXCR, storing one row per CDR3 protein. This sample has hundreds of thousands of distinct CDR3 sequences, with around 19% found just once. Input material: blood. These TCRs come from a man between 40 and 49 years old with Graves' hyperthyroidism.

V is TRBV4-2 and J is TRBJ2-2; 8 bases map to TRBD1. J was trimmed by 3 bases and V by 4 bases; bases with no gene match: 10. This CDR3 has 17 residues. In germline, CDR1 is LGHNA, CDR2 YNFKEQ. CDR3 in DNA: TGTGCCAGCAGCCTCCAATTTCAGGGGGCGGACACCGGGGAGCTGTTTTTT. It specifies CASSLQFQGADTGELFF.

The chain links TRBV7-2 to TRBJ2-7; D unclear. Per the germline V gene, CDR1 is SGHTA and CDR2 is FQGNSA. The germline V and J ends were trimmed by 3 bases and 1 base, with 10 bases remaining between them. The CDR3 has 14 residues. In nucleotides, the CDR3 is TGTGCCAGCAGCTTGGGCCCTGCTTCCTACGAGCAGTACTTC. This gives the protein CASSLGPASYEQYF.

A few counts support this clonotype. The J gene is TRBJ1-3, the V gene TRBV19, with D uncertain. CDR3 length: 14 residues. CDR1 LNHDA and CDR2 SQIVND come from the germline V gene (reference sequence). Trimming removed 3 bases at V and 1 base at J, with 7 bases between. The chain's CDR3 is CASSIGLSGNTIYF. For the CDR3, the DNA is TGTGCCAGTAGTATCGGCCTATCTGGAAACACCATATATTTT.

This clonotype has at least ten counts. V gene TRBV28 combines with J gene TRBJ2-5; possible D gene TRBD2, 6 bases. CDR1 and CDR2 (germline): MDHEN, SYDVKM. V lost 7 bases and J 5 bases, leaving 17 bases between the germline ends. This CDR3 region has 14 residues. CDR3 amino acids: CASTLGGGEETQYF. The CDR3, as DNA: TGTGCCAGCACCCTAGGTGGAGGGGAGGAGACCCAGTACTTC.

This clonotype has more than one count but fewer than ten. Given a much more abundant clone one base away, this may be a read error. The chain has TRBV18 and TRBJ1-1; 7 positions match TRBD1. This CDR3 has 14 amino acids. CDR1 and CDR2 from the germline V gene are KGHSH and LQKENI. CDR3 coding DNA: TGTGCCAGCTCTCCCGACAGGGTGACCACTGGAGCTTTCTTT. Translation gives CASSPDRVTTGAFF.

This clonotype was seen more than once but under ten times. J is TRBJ2-7 and V is TRBV5-5; D is possibly TRBD1 (5 bases). V was shortened by 0 bases and J by 4 bases, with 14 bases between the two germline ends. Germline CDR1 and CDR2: SGHKS and YYEKEE (reference sequence). The CDR3 runs 15 residues. DNA of the CDR3: TGTGCCAGCAGCTTGGAGTGGGGCAGGGCTTACGAGCAGTACTTC. Its translation: CASSLEWGRAYEQYF.

This clonotype has at least ten counts. The chain employs TRBV12-3 or TRBV12-4 and TRBJ1-5, with D unresolved. This CDR3 has 16 residues. V was clipped by 3 bases and J by 0 bases, with 12 bases between them. In DNA, the CDR3 is TGTGCCAGCAGTTTTGACGGGGTTGATAGCAATCAGCCCCAGCATTTT. The encoded protein is CASSFDGVDSNQPQHF.

V usage is TRBV3-1 and J usage is TRBJ2-1, with 10 bases fitting TRBD2. The CDR3 covers 15 residues. V was clipped by 11 bases and J by 5 bases; unmatched bases: 12. Germline CDR1 is LGHDT and CDR2 is YNNKEL (reference sequence). The CDR3 DNA is TGTGCCTTCAGCCGAAGCGGGGGGGCCCACAATGAGCAGTTCTTC. Protein: CAFSRSGGAHNEQFF.

This clonotype was observed at least ten times. The chain joins TRBV12-3 or TRBV12-4 to TRBJ1-1, with TRBD1 as a possible D gene (6 bases). The CDR3 extends over 13 amino acids. Trimming left V 5 bases short and J 11 bases short, with 18 bases between. CDR3 sequence (DNA): TGTGCCAGCAGTACATCAGGGGCATGGGGGGCTTTCTTT. Protein: CASSTSGAWGAFF.

This clonotype has just a few counts. The rearrangement uses TRBV11-2 and TRBJ2-3; 7 bases are shared with TRBD2. The CDR3 covers 15 residues. V shed 5 bases, J shed 1 base, and the junction held 6 bases outside the gene matches. CDR1 SGHAT and CDR2 FQNNGV come from the germline V gene. CDR3 DNA sequence: TGTGCCAGCAGCAGGCCCACTAGCGGCACAGATACGCAGTATTTT. Encoded protein: CASSRPTSGTDTQYF.

This clonotype was observed a few times. CDR3 nucleotides: TGTGCCAGCAGCTTCATGACAGGGAACACCGGGGAGCTGTTTTTT. It is translated as CASSFMTGNTGELFF. The chain couples TRBV7-9 to TRBJ2-2; D perhaps matches TRBD1 (6 bases). The germline gives CDR1 SEHNR, CDR2 FQNEAQ (reference sequence). Trimming cost V 3 bases and J 1 base, with 9 bases left between them. The CDR3 sequence is 15 residues long.

This clonotype has more than one count but fewer than ten. The chain combines TRBV6-6 with TRBJ2-1; 7 bases align to TRBD2. The ends lost 2 bases at V and 7 bases at J; junction bases unmatched: 8. Germline V gives CDR1 MNHNY, CDR2 SVGAGI (reference sequence). The CDR3 runs 15 residues. CDR3 region: CASSYGGGIGNEQFF. In DNA, the CDR3 is TGTGCCAGCAGTTACGGGGGGGGAATAGGGAATGAGCAGTTCTTC.

V is TRBV2 and J is TRBJ2-3; D perhaps matches TRBD1 (6 bases). Trimming removed 10 bases from V and 4 bases from J, with 15 bases in between. This CDR3 region has 13 residues. Germline-derived CDR1 and CDR2 are SNHLY and FYNNEI. CDR3 in amino acids: CANGRGEADTQYF. The CDR3 nucleotides read TGTGCCAACGGCAGGGGAGAGGCAGATACGCAGTATTTT.

Ten or more counts support this clonotype. The chain links TRBV3-1 to TRBJ2-3, with D unresolved. The CDR3 covers 16 residues. Trimming removed 0 bases at V and 5 bases at J, with 15 bases between. Germline V gene lookup returns CDR1 LGHDT and CDR2 YNNKEL (reference sequence). The CDR3 protein is CASSQDPRLRRDTQYF. Here the CDR3 DNA reads TGTGCCAGCAGCCAAGATCCGAGACTCCGCCGAGATACGCAGTATTTT.

This clonotype was observed at least ten times. The V and J genes are TRBV27 and TRBJ1-2, with D perhaps matching TRBD1 (6 bases). The CDR3 is made up of 13 amino acids. Germline loops: CDR1 MNHEY, CDR2 SMNVEV (reference sequence). V dropped 5 bases and J dropped 8 bases, with 15 bases sitting between them. CDR3 protein: CASSRTGIYGYTF. In nucleotides, the CDR3 is TGTGCCAGCAGTCGTACAGGGATCTACGGCTACACCTTC.

This clonotype was recorded at least ten times. J is TRBJ1-2 and V is TRBV5-1, with 7 bases fitting TRBD1. This CDR3 is 14 amino acids long. Unmatched junction bases numbered 6, after V lost 0 bases and J lost 7 bases. CDR1 and CDR2 (germline): SGHRS, YFSETQ. CDR3 coding DNA: TGCGCCAGCAGCTTGGTGGAGGGGGCGGCTGGCTACACCTTC. Its protein is CASSLVEGAAGYTF.

This clonotype was observed many times. The rearrangement links TRBV5-8 to TRBJ2-1; D is perhaps TRBD2 (5 bases). Trimming took 3 bases from V and 1 from J, leaving 8 bases between them. The CDR3 loop spans 14 amino acids. The germline V gene has CDR1 SGHTS and CDR2 YDEGEE. CDR3 nucleotide sequence: TGTGCCAGCAGCTGGGAGCCGTCCTACAATGAGCAGTTCTTC. It is translated as CASSWEPSYNEQFF.

This chain uses TRBV7-2 with TRBJ1-4, with 8 bases fitting TRBD1. The CDR3 is made up of 16 amino acids. V was pared by 0 bases and J by 3 bases, with 3 bases of the junction left unmatched. Per germline, CDR1 SGHTA and CDR2 FQGNSA. CDR3 loop: CASSLAGQGSNEKLFF. As DNA, the CDR3 is TGTGCCAGCAGCTTAGCCGGACAGGGATCTAATGAAAAACTGTTTTTT. Based on the CDR3 plus reference TRBV7-2 and TRBJ1-4, the full variable domain is GAGVSQSPSNKVTEKGKDVELRCDPISGHTALYWYRQSLGQGLEFLIYFQGNSAPDKSGLPSDRFSAERTGGSVSTLTIQRTQQEDSAVYLCASSLAGQGSNEKLFFGSGTQLSVL.

The chain is built from TRBV5-8 and TRBJ2-2; 14 bases are shared with TRBD2. Germline V lookup: CDR1 SGHTS, CDR2 YDEGEE. The junction had 5 bases not matched to a gene; V was cut back by 9 bases and J by 4 bases. The CDR3 has 15 amino acids. The CDR3 spells CATGLAGGGTGELFF. In nucleotides, the CDR3 is TGTGCCACCGGACTAGCGGGGGGCGGCACCGGGGAGCTGTTTTTT.

This clonotype was detected many times. Sequence at one end of the junction differs from germline and may be a read error. The gene calls are TRBV7-2 and TRBJ2-3, with D uncertain. This CDR3 has 12 amino acids. Per germline, CDR1 SGHTA and CDR2 FQGNSA. The CDR3 here is CASSLSTDTQYF. The CDR3 DNA is TGCGCCAGCAGCTTGAGCACAGATACGCAGTATTTT.

This clonotype has at least ten counts. The V and J genes are TRBV18 and TRBJ2-1; no clear D gene. This CDR3 contains 15 residues. Germline assignment: CDR1 KGHSH and CDR2 LQKENI. Trimming removed 6 bases from V and 9 bases from J, with 21 bases in between. The CDR3 DNA follows: TGTGCCAGCTCGCACTCCTCGGGTGCGGCAGGTGAGCAGTTCTTC. Its translation: CASSHSSGAAGEQFF.

This clonotype was detected many times. V gene TRBV30 combines with J gene TRBJ2-1; D possibly corresponds to TRBD1 (5 bases). CDR3 length equals 13 residues. CDR1 is GTSNPN and CDR2 is SVGIG in the germline V gene (reference sequence). Between the trimmed V and J ends, which lost 4 bases and 0 bases, there was a span of 7 bases. The CDR3 coding sequence is TGTGCCTGGAAAGACAGCTCCTACAATGAGCAGTTCTTC. Translating gives CAWKDSSYNEQFF.

This clonotype occurred many times. The CDR3, as DNA: TGTGCCAGCACCCGGACTTCGCTCTCTGGAAACACCATATATTTT. It translates to CASTRTSLSGNTIYF. The J gene is TRBJ1-3, the V gene TRBV7-2; D is unresolved. Germline CDR1 SGHTA, CDR2 FQGNSA. The CDR3 has 15 residues. Trimming stripped 7 bases from V and 0 bases from J, with 13 bases between.

This clonotype was observed a handful of times. This chain uses TRBV6-9 with TRBJ2-4; 9 bases map to TRBD1. The ends lost 4 bases at V and 3 bases at J; junction bases unmatched: 4. The germline CDR1 and CDR2 sequences are MNHGY and SVAAGI. The CDR3 extends over 15 amino acids. Here the CDR3 reads CASSSRQGGKNIQYF. The CDR3 nucleotides are TGTGCCAGCAGTTCTCGACAGGGGGGCAAAAACATTCAGTACTTC.